This T cell receptor (beta chain) comes out of a study of blood T cell repertoires in COVID-19. Study-level information: The United States, Italy and Spain provided the acute and convalescent COVID-19 samples. Sample material is recorded as cDNA or gDNA derived from T cells, B-cell-depleted T cells, or PBMCs.

Per the authors' pipeline: Reference gene primers were amplified, and this amplification served to estimate nucleated cell counts. Data came from immunoSEQ multiplex PCR; TCRdb stores just in-frame clones and leaves some out. V and J calls and clone size come straight from that table; D and trimming were deduced from the DNA. The table shows around 12,000 clones, with 88% occurring only once. V was cut by 3 bases and J by 0 bases, with 11 bases left in between. Germline assignment: CDR1 MNHEY and CDR2 SVGAGI. The CDR3 runs to 16 residues. The chain couples TRBV6-5 to TRBJ1-4; TRBD1 might be the D (5 bases). The clonotype was recovered from a human donor in a cohort sampled during active COVID-19. The sample taken for sequencing was peripheral blood. The CDR3 sequence is CASSYKGWATNEKLFF. CDR3 nucleotides: TGTGCCAGCAGTTATAAGGGGTGGGCAACTAATGAAAAACTGTTTTTT.